This T cell receptor (beta chain) comes out of a study of cytomegalovirus exposure and HLA in healthy donors. Amplification used 60 Vbeta primers and 13 Jbeta primers. TCRdb's table, derived via immunoSEQ multiplex PCR, lists solely in-frame clones and lacks some. This sample has 200,000 or so clones, with about 80% found just once. The sequencing input was PBMCs. The TCR sequence derives from a woman in her late teens or twenties in good health and CMV-seropositive.

The CDR3 sequence is CAWQTGETGELFF. The CDR3 DNA is TGTGCCTGGCAGACAGGGGAAACCGGGGAGCTGTTTTTT. The chain couples TRBV30 to TRBJ2-2, with 8 nucleotides matching TRBD1. Germline V gene data show CDR1 as GTSNPN and CDR2 as SVGIG (reference sequence). The CDR3 has 13 amino acids. The J segment lost 5 bases and the V segment lost 5 bases, leaving 4 bases of the junction unmatched. Combining the CDR3 with reference TRBV30 and TRBJ2-2 gives the whole variable domain SQTIHQWPATLVQPVGSPLSLECTVEGTSNPNLYWYRQAAGRGLQLLFYSVGIGQISSEVPQNLSASRPQDRQFILSSKKLLLSDSGFYLCAWQTGETGELFFGEGSRLTVL.